The text below deals with one TCR beta chain. CDR3 length: 11 amino acids. Trimming left V 7 bases short and J 4 bases short, with 7 bases between. The germline gives CDR1 MNHEY, CDR2 SVGAGI. The sample belongs to a study of cytomegalovirus exposure and HLA in healthy donors. The PCR employed 60 Vbeta primers together with 13 Jbeta primers. Only in-frame clones appear in the TCRdb table, and some are missing; sequencing was by immunoSEQ multiplex PCR. The sample consists of 55,000 to 75,000 clones, around 87% of them appearing once. Sequencing was carried out using PBMCs. V and J are TRBV6-5 and TRBJ1-1, with D unresolved. This clonotype was sampled from a man aged 18 to 30 in good health and CMV-seronegative. The CDR3 DNA is TGTGCCAGCATCAGAGGCACTGAAGCTTTCTTT. Translation: CASIRGTEAFF.